Listed below are T cell receptor beta chains from one sample, sequenced in a study of CD8 T cells in Susac syndrome. TCRdb itself ran the immunoSEQ multiplex PCR reads through MiXCR, one entry per CDR3 protein. The sample has some 200,000 distinct CDR3 sequences, 95% seen once. The material sequenced was CD4+ T cells from PBMCs. The origin of the receptors is a human donor with Susac syndrome. Each CDR3 is given with its conserved first and last residue.

>TRBV5-1|TRBJ2-3
CASSLADSTDTQYF
>TRBV5-4|TRBJ2-1
CASSFARSSSYNEQFF
>TRBV20-1|TRBJ1-5
CSARDDRAPKPQHF
>TRBV12-3/TRBV12-4|TRBJ1-2
CASTRQGVGGYTF
>TRBV3-1|TRBJ2-1
CASSRILQSNEQFF
>TRBV7-7|TRBJ2-3
CASSPGLAGIGDTQYF
>TRBV30|TRBJ1-2
CAWVPRGRPYGYTF
>TRBV5-6|TRBJ2-7
CASINRRGQGIPYEQYF
>TRBV29-1|TRBJ2-3
CSVAVTGGSDTQYF
>TRBV11-3|TRBJ2-1
CASSLGGSSSYNEQFF
>TRBV15|TRBJ1-2
CATSRETLIAGYTF
>TRBV14|TRBJ1-6
CASSQTGSGNSPLHF
>TRBV7-9|TRBJ1-5
CASSRGLGAGQPQHF